The 27 T cell receptor beta chains below all came from one sample that was sequenced in a study of beta chain features in type 1 diabetes. Expressed TCRB transcripts were sequenced, since all the RNA that had been isolated was reverse transcribed. Assay: immunoSEQ multiplex PCR; the TCRdb copy retains only in-frame clones and omits some. The top ten hold less than 0.04% of the sample, which has 640,000 or so clones, over 12% seen once. The antigens for these receptors are not known. Overall study results and limits: Significant though moderate, a shortening of TCRB CDR3s appeared in all four CD4+ subsets of Type 1 diabetes patients.

The sequenced material came from naive CD4+ T cells from blood. These receptors were collected from a man aged 18 to 29 with type 1 diabetes.

For this clone: Other nucleotide sequences in the sample specify the same CDR3. V usage is TRBV30 and J usage is TRBJ2-3; TRBD2 matches at 9 bases. The CDR3 extends over 14 amino acids. The germline V gene encodes CDR1 GTSNPN and CDR2 SVGIG (reference sequence). The V segment lost 0 bases and the J segment 4 bases; nucleotides outside the gene matches: 2. In DNA, the CDR3 is TGTGCCTGGAGTGTACGCGGGGGGGCAGATACGCAGTATTTT. It is translated as CAWSVRGGADTQYF. Variable domain in full (rest from reference TRBV30 and TRBJ2-3): SQTIHQWPATLVQPVGSPLSLECTVEGTSNPNLYWYRQAAGRGLQLLFYSVGIGQISSEVPQNLSASRPQDRQFILSSKKLLLSDSGFYLCAWSVRGGADTQYFGPGTRLTVL.

This chain uses TRBV4-3 with TRBJ1-2, with D perhaps TRBD1 (6 bases). Germline assignment: CDR1 LGHNA and CDR2 YSLEER. The CDR3 is 16 residues long. Trimming left V 1 base short and J 3 bases short, with 15 bases between. This CDR3 reads CASSQALMQGYYGYTF. CDR3 sequence (DNA): TGCGCCAGCAGCCAAGCTTTGATGCAGGGGTACTATGGCTACACCTTC.

A few counts support this clone. The chain is built from TRBV9 and TRBJ2-1; the match to TRBD2 covers 12 bases. The CDR3 is 14 residues long. Germline V CDR1 and CDR2: SGDLS, YYNGEE. Trimming removed 5 bases from V and 7 bases from J; junction bases left unmatched: 4. The CDR3 DNA reads TGTGCCAGCAGGACTAGCGGGAGATCTAATGAGCAGTTCTTC. It translates to CASRTSGRSNEQFF. The full variable domain, with the rest looked up from reference TRBV9 and TRBJ2-1, is DSGVTQTPKHLITATGQRVTLRCSPRSGDLSVYWYQQSLDQGLQFLIQYYNGEERAKGNILERFSAQQFPDLHSELNLSSLELGDSALYFCASRTSGRSNEQFFGPGTRLTVL.

V gene TRBV9 combines with J gene TRBJ1-1; D gene ambiguous. Per germline, CDR1 SGDLS and CDR2 YYNGEE. The V end was cut by 1 base, the J end by 3 bases, with 7 bases between. This CDR3 is built from 13 residues. Here the CDR3 DNA reads TGTGCCAGCAGCGTATCTTCAGACACTGAAGCTTTCTTT. It encodes CASSVSSDTEAFF.

This chain connects TRBV2 to TRBJ2-3, with D possibly matching TRBD2 (5 bases). This CDR3 comprises 14 residues. The V and J ends lost 8 bases and 3 bases respectively, with 15 bases between them. Germline V lookup: CDR1 SNHLY, CDR2 FYNNEI. DNA of the CDR3: TGTGCCAGCGGCGAGGGAGCGTGGACAGATACGCAGTATTTT. Translation gives CASGEGAWTDTQYF.

J is TRBJ1-5 and V is TRBV19; D unresolved. Germline V gene data show CDR1 as LNHDA and CDR2 as SQIVND (reference sequence). V lost 4 bases and J 2 bases, leaving 6 bases between the germline ends. The CDR3 runs to 13 residues. The CDR3 DNA is TGTGCCAGTAGTAACTACGGCAATCAGCCCCAGCATTTT. This codes for CASSNYGNQPQHF.

CDR3 coding DNA: TGTGCCAGCAGTTTCGGACTAGCGGGGTCGATAAACATTCAGTACTTC. Protein sequence: CASSFGLAGSINIQYF. J is TRBJ2-4 and V is TRBV6-5, with 12 positions matching TRBD2. CDR1 and CDR2 from the germline V gene are MNHEY and SVGAGI. The CDR3 totals 16 residues. V dropped 4 bases and J dropped 6; count of bases not matched to a gene: 7.

This clone was detected a few times. Here the CDR3 DNA reads TGCGCCAGCAGCTTGGACAGGGGGGAGGAGACCCAGTACTTC. Translation: CASSLDRGEETQYF. The chain links TRBV5-1 to TRBJ2-5; TRBD1 agrees at 8 bases. The CDR3 is made up of 14 amino acids. Germline V gene data show CDR1 as SGHRS and CDR2 as YFSETQ. The V segment lost 0 bases and the J segment 5 bases; nucleotides outside the gene matches: 3.

This chain links TRBV18 with TRBJ1-5, with a weak D call TRBD1 (5 bases). Germline lookup yields CDR1 KGHSH and CDR2 LQKENI. V shed 4 bases and J shed 1 base, with 14 bases lying between them. The CDR3 is made up of 16 amino acids. CDR3 sequence reads: CASSQQGDGSNQPQHF. CDR3 bases: TGTGCCAGCTCACAGCAAGGGGACGGAAGCAATCAGCCCCAGCATTTT.

The chain employs TRBV5-4 and TRBJ2-3; 10 nucleotides match TRBD1. Trimming removed 7 bases from V and 2 bases from J; junction bases left unmatched: 10. The V gene's germline CDR1 is SGHNT and CDR2 YYREEE (reference sequence). The CDR3 extends over 16 amino acids. The CDR3: CASRRRDRGNTDTQYF. CDR3 coding DNA: TGTGCCAGCCGCCGCCGGGACAGGGGTAACACAGATACGCAGTATTTT.

The chain carries TRBV6-5 and TRBJ1-3; D gene unclear. This CDR3 spans 16 amino acids. Germline V gene sequence: CDR1 MNHEY, CDR2 SVGAGI. The V gene lost 0 bases and the J gene lost 1 base, with 10 bases spanning the gap. CDR3 sequence (DNA): TGTGCCAGCAGTTACTCGATGCGGCAGTCTGGAAACACCATATATTTT. Residues: CASSYSMRQSGNTIYF.

The chain has TRBV10-3 and TRBJ2-7; weak D call: TRBD1 (6 bases). The CDR3 is made up of 14 amino acids. Germline V gene sequence: CDR1 ENHRY, CDR2 SYGVKD. Deletions cut 7 bases from V and 3 bases from J, with 16 bases between. CDR3 protein: CAITENRDVYEQYF. The CDR3 DNA reads as TGTGCCATCACCGAAAACAGGGATGTCTACGAGCAGTACTTC.

This chain links TRBV10-3 with TRBJ2-1, with unresolved D. The germline gives CDR1 ENHRY, CDR2 SYGVKD. V was pared by 5 bases and J by 0 bases, with 8 bases between. The CDR3 spans 14 residues. CDR3 nucleotides: TGTGCCATCAGTAAGGAGAGCTCCTACAATGAGCAGTTCTTC. Protein: CAISKESSYNEQFF.

The chain uses TRBV9 and TRBJ1-1; D call uncertain. V lost 4 bases and J lost 4, with 11 bases in between. There are 13 residues in the CDR3. Germline V lookup: CDR1 SGDLS, CDR2 YYNGEE. The CDR3 DNA follows: TGTGCCAGCAGCAGTTACAGTGCCACTGAAGCTTTCTTT. Encoded protein: CASSSYSATEAFF.

CDR3 amino acids: CSVSGTGRPNTEAFF. CDR3 DNA: TGCAGCGTGTCCGGGACAGGGAGACCGAACACTGAAGCTTTCTTT. The V and J genes are TRBV29-1 and TRBJ1-1, with 9 bases lining up with TRBD1. In germline, CDR1 is SQVTM, CDR2 ANQGSEA. The CDR3 sequence is 15 residues long. V lost 6 bases and J lost 1; bases outside the gene matches: 9.

The chain employs TRBV5-1 and TRBJ1-1; a possible D gene is TRBD1 (6 bases). The germline gives CDR1 SGHRS, CDR2 YFSETQ. CDR3 size: 14 residues. V lost 4 bases and J 0 bases, leaving 10 bases between the germline ends. The CDR3 region is CASSQDSMNTEAFF. CDR3 DNA sequence: TGCGCCAGCAGCCAGGACAGCATGAACACTGAAGCTTTCTTT.

The chain recombines TRBV30 with TRBJ2-6, with D hard to call. The CDR3 spans 14 residues. The germline V gene has CDR1 GTSNPN and CDR2 SVGIG (reference sequence). V lost 7 bases to trimming and J lost 4 bases, with 14 bases between them. The CDR3 loop reads CAYGRAAGANVLTF. DNA of the CDR3: TGTGCCTACGGACGGGCGGCCGGGGCCAACGTCCTGACTTTC.

CDR3 in DNA: TGTGCCAGCAGCGTGATACCGGGGAACACTGAAGCTTTCTTT. The encoded protein is CASSVIPGNTEAFF. V and J are TRBV9 and TRBJ1-1; D not certain. This CDR3 spans 14 amino acids. Germline V gene lookup returns CDR1 SGDLS and CDR2 YYNGEE. V shed 2 bases and J shed 1 base, with 9 bases lying between them. The full variable domain, rest sourced from reference TRBV9 and TRBJ1-1, is DSGVTQTPKHLITATGQRVTLRCSPRSGDLSVYWYQQSLDQGLQFLIQYYNGEERAKGNILERFSAQQFPDLHSELNLSSLELGDSALYFCASSVIPGNTEAFFGQGTRLTVV.

This clone was picked up a small number of times. J is TRBJ2-7 and V is TRBV9; no definite D call. CDR3 size: 15 residues. V lost 3 bases, J lost 2 bases, and 15 bases lay in between. The germline V gene encodes CDR1 SGDLS and CDR2 YYNGEE. The CDR3 DNA reads as TGTGCCAGCAGCGATGGACCCTTAACCGCCTACGAGCAGTACTTC. The encoded protein is CASSDGPLTAYEQYF.

This clone was observed a handful of times. J is TRBJ1-6 and V is TRBV7-8, with TRBD1 as a possible D gene (5 bases). CDR3 length: 15 residues. Germline CDR1 and CDR2: SGHVS and FQNEAQ. The V end was cut by 1 base, the J end by 5 bases, with 9 bases between. Here the CDR3 DNA reads TGTGCCAGCAGCTTAGTAGGGGATAATAATTCACCCCTCCACTTT. This sequence encodes CASSLVGDNNSPLHF.

V and J are TRBV30 and TRBJ1-2; D might be TRBD1 (5 bases). The CDR3 runs to 14 residues. Germline V gene data show CDR1 as GTSNPN and CDR2 as SVGIG (reference sequence). V lost 8 bases and J lost 0, with 16 bases in between. The CDR3, as DNA: TGTGCCGGGTGGCGGGACCTAGCTAACTATGGCTACACCTTC. Translated: CAGWRDLANYGYTF.

This clone was detected once. This chain connects TRBV28 to TRBJ1-2; D is undetermined. This CDR3 comprises 13 residues. In germline, CDR1 is MDHEN, CDR2 SYDVKM. V shed 2 bases and J shed 4 bases, with 8 bases lying between them. The CDR3 coding sequence is TGTGCCAGCAGTTTAGGGGTAGGCTATGGCTACACCTTC. Its translation is CASSLGVGYGYTF.

The chain uses TRBV5-6 and TRBJ1-1; 8 bases match TRBD1. The V gene end was trimmed by 1 base and the J gene end by 1 base; junction bases not matched to a gene: 3. The CDR3 runs 15 residues. Per the germline V gene, CDR1 is SGHDT and CDR2 is YYEEEE. CDR3 sequence reads: CASSLRQGTNTEAFF. The CDR3 DNA is TGTGCCAGCAGCTTGAGACAGGGGACGAACACTGAAGCTTTCTTT.

This clone was seen a handful of times. The chain employs TRBV5-4 and TRBJ1-2, with 7 bases lining up with TRBD1. This CDR3 spans 13 amino acids. Germline V gives CDR1 SGHNT, CDR2 YYREEE (reference sequence). V dropped 3 bases and J dropped 6; count of bases not matched to a gene: 5. The DNA of the CDR3 is TGTGCCAGCAGCTCGGGACAGACTCATGGCTACACCTTC. It is translated as CASSSGQTHGYTF.

This clone turned up a few times. The chain uses TRBV10-3 and TRBJ2-7; D is unresolved. The germline V gene has CDR1 ENHRY and CDR2 SYGVKD. V gave up 2 bases and J gave up 2 bases, with 13 bases separating them. This CDR3 has 15 amino acids. Written as DNA, the CDR3 is TGTGCCATCAGTGAGGTAGTCCCTCCGGCCTACGAGCAGTACTTC. Amino acid sequence: CAISEVVPPAYEQYF.

This clone was counted only a few times. The rearrangement joins TRBV9 to TRBJ2-1, with a tentative D call TRBD2 (6 bases). CDR1 and CDR2 (germline): SGDLS, YYNGEE. The ends were cut back, 2 bases at V and 6 bases at J, with 18 bases in the middle. This CDR3 has 16 amino acids. CDR3 amino acids: CASSVGGSSPINEQFF. CDR3 in DNA: TGTGCCAGCAGCGTGGGGGGTTCTTCCCCAATCAATGAGCAGTTCTTC.

The genes are TRBV7-9 and TRBJ1-4, with TRBD1 identical over 7 bases. This CDR3 has 14 residues. The V segment lost 3 bases and the J segment 5 bases; nucleotides outside the gene matches: 3. From germline, CDR1 is SEHNR and CDR2 FQNEAQ (reference sequence). CDR3 protein: CASSLDRRNEKLFF. Written as DNA, the CDR3 is TGTGCCAGCAGCTTGGACAGGAGGAATGAAAAACTGTTTTTT. Using reference TRBV7-9 and TRBJ1-4 for the parts outside the CDR3, the full variable domain is DTGVSQNPRHKITKRGQNVTFRCDPISEHNRLYWYRQTLGQGPEFLTYFQNEAQLEKSRLLSDRFSAERPKGSFSTLEIQRTEQGDSAMYLCASSLDRRNEKLFFGSGTQLSVL.